These T cell receptor beta chains were read from a single sample in a study of CD8 T cells in ankylosing spondylitis. TCRdb independently ran MiXCR on the 5' RACE reads; one entry per CDR3 protein. This sample has 200,000 to 250,000 distinct CDR3 sequences, with around 18% found just once. Sequencing was done on a sample of blood, either unsorted or a sorted T cell fraction (not recorded which). These receptors all stem from a male donor with ankylosing spondylitis. The CDR3 runs from the conserved cysteine through the conserved F or W. The D gene is left open where the match is weak. Clone size is not always given. Where it is, it says once, few, many or a class for expanded clones.

CDR3 length: 15; D gene: TRBD1; J gene: TRBJ1-1; clone size: few; V gene: TRBV3-1; CDR3 protein: CASSQAPTGGPEAFF; CDR3 DNA: TGTGCCAGCAGCCAAGCCCCGACAGGGGGTCCTGAAGCTTTCTTT
CDR3 length: 13; D gene: TRBD1; J gene: TRBJ2-5; clone size: -; V gene: TRBV28; CDR3 protein: CASSPTGKETQYF; CDR3 DNA: TGTGCCAGCAGTCCGACAGGGAAGGAGACCCAGTACTTC
CDR3 length: 14; D gene: -; J gene: TRBJ1-4; clone size: few; V gene: TRBV27; CDR3 protein: CASSVAVGSEKLFF; CDR3 DNA: TGTGCCAGCAGTGTGGCTGTCGGGAGCGAAAAACTGTTTTTT
CDR3 length: 16; D gene: TRBD2; J gene: TRBJ2-3; clone size: many; V gene: TRBV4-1; CDR3 protein: CASSQGPSGSTDTQYF; CDR3 DNA: TGCGCCAGCAGCCAAGGGCCTAGCGGGAGCACAGATACGCAGTATTTT
CDR3 length: 14; D gene: -; J gene: TRBJ2-1; clone size: few; V gene: TRBV12-3/TRBV12-4; CDR3 protein: CASRANTNYNEQFF; CDR3 DNA: TGTGCCAGCAGGGCCAACACTAACTACAATGAGCAGTTCTTC
CDR3 length: 12; D gene: -; J gene: TRBJ2-7; clone size: few; V gene: TRBV28; CDR3 protein: CASSPGVDEQYF; CDR3 DNA: TGTGCCAGCAGCCCCGGGGTAGACGAGCAGTACTTC
CDR3 length: 15; D gene: TRBD2; J gene: TRBJ2-1; clone size: -; V gene: TRBV30; CDR3 protein: CAWTPGVAGANEQFF; CDR3 DNA: TGTGCCTGGACCCCAGGAGTAGCGGGAGCCAATGAGCAGTTCTTC
CDR3 length: 13; D gene: -; J gene: TRBJ2-7; clone size: -; V gene: TRBV7-9; CDR3 protein: CASSRQVEYEQYF; CDR3 DNA: TGTGCCAGCAGCCGACAGGTTGAGTACGAGCAGTACTTC
CDR3 length: 15; D gene: TRBD2; J gene: TRBJ2-1; clone size: -; V gene: TRBV4-2; CDR3 protein: CASSPMAGGPNEQFF; CDR3 DNA: TGTGCCAGCAGCCCCATGGCGGGGGGGCCAAATGAGCAGTTCTTC
CDR3 length: 14; D gene: TRBD1; J gene: TRBJ2-7; clone size: few; V gene: TRBV7-9; CDR3 protein: CASSQRDRPYEQYF; CDR3 DNA: TGTGCCAGCAGCCAACGGGACAGACCCTACGAGCAGTACTTC
CDR3 length: 15; D gene: -; J gene: TRBJ2-1; clone size: many; V gene: TRBV20-1; CDR3 protein: CSAREWTTTYNEQFF; CDR3 DNA: TGCAGTGCTAGAGAATGGACTACTACCTACAATGAGCAGTTCTTC
CDR3 length: 15; D gene: -; J gene: TRBJ1-4; clone size: few; V gene: TRBV7-8; CDR3 protein: CASSPTGFANEKLFF; CDR3 DNA: TGTGCCAGCAGCCCCACGGGTTTTGCTAATGAAAAACTGTTTTTT
CDR3 length: 15; D gene: TRBD1; J gene: TRBJ1-2; clone size: few; V gene: TRBV24-1; CDR3 protein: CATSATDRGFEGYTF; CDR3 DNA: TGTGCCACCAGTGCCACGGACAGGGGTTTTGAGGGCTACACCTTC
CDR3 length: 16; D gene: -; J gene: TRBJ1-1; clone size: few; V gene: TRBV27; CDR3 protein: CASSPTLQGEDTEAFF; CDR3 DNA: TGTGCCAGCAGTCCAACCCTACAGGGCGAGGACACTGAAGCTTTCTTT
CDR3 length: 16; D gene: -; J gene: TRBJ2-7; clone size: once; V gene: TRBV4-1; CDR3 protein: CASSQATAYPSYEQYF; CDR3 DNA: TGCGCCAGCAGCCAAGCCACCGCATACCCTTCCTACGAGCAGTACTTC
CDR3 length: 14; D gene: -; J gene: TRBJ1-4; clone size: -; V gene: TRBV7-9; CDR3 protein: CASSTYRENEKLVF; CDR3 DNA: TGTGCCAGCAGCACCTACAGGGAGAATGAAAAACTGGTTTTT
CDR3 length: 15; D gene: TRBD2; J gene: TRBJ2-2; clone size: -; V gene: TRBV27; CDR3 protein: CASSPRDYYTGELFF; CDR3 DNA: TGTGCCAGCAGTCCCCGGGACTACTACACCGGGGAGCTGTTTTTT
CDR3 length: 16; D gene: -; J gene: TRBJ2-7; clone size: many; V gene: TRBV4-3; CDR3 protein: CASSQDSTAPSYEQYF; CDR3 DNA: TGCGCCAGCAGCCAAGACAGCACGGCCCCCTCCTACGAGCAGTACTTC
CDR3 length: 13; D gene: -; J gene: TRBJ2-2; clone size: many; V gene: TRBV4-1; CDR3 protein: CASSQEGVGELFF; CDR3 DNA: TGCGCCAGCAGCCAAGAGGGGGTCGGGGAGCTGTTTTTT
CDR3 length: 15; D gene: TRBD2; J gene: TRBJ2-1; clone size: -; V gene: TRBV20-1; CDR3 protein: CSAREWTSFEDEQFF; CDR3 DNA: TGCAGTGCTAGAGAGTGGACTAGTTTCGAGGATGAGCAGTTCTTC
CDR3 length: 15; D gene: -; J gene: TRBJ2-7; clone size: -; V gene: TRBV20-1; CDR3 protein: CSARTEGAGSHEQYF; CDR3 DNA: TGCAGTGCTAGAACCGAGGGGGCGGGATCCCACGAGCAGTACTTC
CDR3 length: 15; D gene: TRBD1; J gene: TRBJ2-1; clone size: many; V gene: TRBV5-1; CDR3 protein: CASSVVQGAYNEQFF; CDR3 DNA: TGCGCCAGCAGCGTAGTACAGGGGGCCTACAATGAGCAGTTCTTC
CDR3 length: 14; D gene: -; J gene: TRBJ2-7; clone size: -; V gene: TRBV4-2; CDR3 protein: CASSQGAGRYEQYF; CDR3 DNA: TGTGCCAGCAGCCAAGGTGCCGGGAGATACGAGCAGTACTTC
CDR3 length: 14; D gene: -; J gene: TRBJ2-5; clone size: -; V gene: TRBV4-1; CDR3 protein: CASSQQLAQETQYF; CDR3 DNA: TGCGCCAGCAGCCAACAACTAGCCCAAGAGACCCAGTACTTC
CDR3 length: 15; D gene: -; J gene: TRBJ2-2; clone size: -; V gene: TRBV12-3/TRBV12-4; CDR3 protein: CASSLWTDYTGELFF; CDR3 DNA: TGTGCCAGCAGTCTATGGACAGACTACACCGGGGAGCTGTTTTTT
CDR3 length: 14; D gene: -; J gene: TRBJ2-1; clone size: -; V gene: TRBV7-9; CDR3 protein: CASSGRESLGRQFF; CDR3 DNA: TGTGCCAGCAGCGGACGGGAAAGCCTCGGGCGGCAGTTCTTC
CDR3 length: 11; D gene: TRBD1; J gene: TRBJ2-7; clone size: -; V gene: TRBV20-1; CDR3 protein: CSLQGSYEQYF; CDR3 DNA: TGCAGTTTACAGGGGTCCTACGAGCAGTACTTC
CDR3 length: 19; D gene: -; J gene: TRBJ2-7; clone size: few; V gene: TRBV4-2; CDR3 protein: CASSQAPPLGGGTFYEQYF; CDR3 DNA: TGTGCCAGCAGCCAAGCACCTCCCTTAGGTGGGGGCACCTTCTACGAGCAGTACTTC
CDR3 length: 13; D gene: -; J gene: TRBJ2-7; clone size: many; V gene: TRBV6-1; CDR3 protein: CASSPDMVYEQYF; CDR3 DNA: TGTGCCAGCAGTCCCGATATGGTCTACGAGCAGTACTTC
CDR3 length: 18; D gene: TRBD2; J gene: TRBJ2-2; clone size: few; V gene: TRBV4-1; CDR3 protein: CASSEGLAGGTNTGELFF; CDR3 DNA: TGCGCCAGCAGCGAAGGACTAGCGGGGGGAACGAACACCGGGGAGCTGTTTTTT
CDR3 length: 17; D gene: -; J gene: TRBJ2-1; clone size: -; V gene: TRBV4-2; CDR3 protein: CASSSTAHPSSYNEQFF; CDR3 DNA: TGTGCCAGCAGCTCCACCGCTCACCCGAGCTCCTACAATGAGCAGTTCTTC
CDR3 length: 12; D gene: -; J gene: TRBJ2-3; clone size: -; V gene: TRBV7-8; CDR3 protein: CASSPPEGTQYF; CDR3 DNA: TGTGCCAGCAGCCCTCCCGAGGGCACGCAGTATTTT
CDR3 length: 13; D gene: -; J gene: TRBJ1-2; clone size: few; V gene: TRBV24-1; CDR3 protein: CATSVSNHYGYTF; CDR3 DNA: TGTGCCACCAGTGTGTCGAACCACTATGGCTACACCTTC
CDR3 length: 19; D gene: TRBD2; J gene: TRBJ2-7; clone size: few; V gene: TRBV2; CDR3 protein: CASSDWLGLAGGLSCEQYF; CDR3 DNA: TGTGCCAGCAGTGATTGGTTGGGACTAGCGGGGGGACTCTCCTGCGAGCAGTACTTC
CDR3 length: 16; D gene: TRBD1; J gene: TRBJ2-2; clone size: few; V gene: TRBV4-1; CDR3 protein: CASSHERQGDTGELFF; CDR3 DNA: TGCGCCAGCAGCCATGAACGACAGGGGGACACCGGGGAGCTGTTTTTT
CDR3 length: 19; D gene: TRBD2; J gene: TRBJ2-1; clone size: -; V gene: TRBV27; CDR3 protein: CASSSPGLAGGPNLNEQFF; CDR3 DNA: TGTGCCAGCAGTTCACCGGGACTAGCGGGAGGGCCGAATCTCAATGAGCAGTTCTTC
CDR3 length: 14; D gene: TRBD1; J gene: TRBJ1-4; clone size: few; V gene: TRBV19; CDR3 protein: CASSSLTGLEKLFF; CDR3 DNA: TGTGCCAGTAGTTCCCTGACAGGGCTTGAAAAACTGTTTTTT
CDR3 length: 16; D gene: TRBD1; J gene: TRBJ1-4; clone size: -; V gene: TRBV3-1; CDR3 protein: CASSPFMTGGWGKLFF; CDR3 DNA: TGTGCCAGCAGCCCGTTCATGACAGGGGGATGGGGAAAACTGTTTTTT
CDR3 length: 15; D gene: -; J gene: TRBJ2-2; clone size: many; V gene: TRBV29-1; CDR3 protein: CSVVVWWDNTGELFF; CDR3 DNA: TGCAGCGTTGTAGTCTGGTGGGACAACACCGGGGAGCTGTTTTTT
CDR3 length: 14; D gene: -; J gene: TRBJ1-1; clone size: few; V gene: TRBV12-3/TRBV12-4; CDR3 protein: CASSSGFGGWEAFF; CDR3 DNA: TGTGCCAGCAGTTCCGGGTTTGGTGGGTGGGAAGCTTTCTTT
CDR3 length: 13; D gene: -; J gene: TRBJ2-7; clone size: many; V gene: TRBV29-1; CDR3 protein: CSVEEGIPYEQYF; CDR3 DNA: TGCAGCGTTGAGGAGGGGATACCCTACGAGCAGTACTTC
CDR3 length: 14; D gene: TRBD1; J gene: TRBJ1-5; clone size: -; V gene: TRBV27; CDR3 protein: CASSSNRGDQPQHF; CDR3 DNA: TGTGCCAGCAGTTCCAACAGGGGGGACCAGCCCCAGCATTTT
CDR3 length: 15; D gene: -; J gene: TRBJ1-3; clone size: -; V gene: TRBV28; CDR3 protein: CASSLDGNSGNTIYF; CDR3 DNA: TGTGCCAGCAGTTTAGACGGCAACTCTGGAAACACCATATATTTT
CDR3 length: 17; D gene: -; J gene: TRBJ2-7; clone size: few; V gene: TRBV15; CDR3 protein: CATSRVPGQRTSNEQYF; CDR3 DNA: TGTGCCACCAGCAGAGTCCCCGGACAGCGAACTTCCAACGAGCAGTACTTC
CDR3 length: 11; D gene: -; J gene: TRBJ1-1; clone size: few; V gene: TRBV29-1; CDR3 protein: CSVAAYTEAFF; CDR3 DNA: TGCAGCGTTGCGGCTTACACTGAAGCTTTCTTT
CDR3 length: 15; D gene: -; J gene: TRBJ2-3; clone size: many; V gene: TRBV29-1; CDR3 protein: CSVAQFGQWNDTQYF; CDR3 DNA: TGCAGCGTTGCTCAATTTGGACAGTGGAATGATACGCAGTATTTT
CDR3 length: 15; D gene: TRBD1; J gene: TRBJ1-2; clone size: many; V gene: TRBV12-3/TRBV12-4; CDR3 protein: CASSITGVWNYGYTF; CDR3 DNA: TGTGCCAGCAGTATTACAGGGGTTTGGAACTATGGCTACACCTTC
CDR3 length: 24; D gene: -; J gene: TRBJ2-2; clone size: many; V gene: TRBV7-4; CDR3 protein: CASSLLSGARPSLPRGPNTGELFF; CDR3 DNA: TGTGCCAGCAGCTTATTGAGCGGCGCCCGTCCAAGTTTACCCAGGGGCCCGAACACCGGGGAGCTGTTTTTT
CDR3 length: 12; D gene: -; J gene: TRBJ2-7; clone size: many; V gene: TRBV12-3/TRBV12-4; CDR3 protein: CASSTTPGEQYF; CDR3 DNA: TGTGCCAGCAGTACTACCCCTGGCGAGCAGTACTTC
CDR3 length: 17; D gene: TRBD2; J gene: TRBJ2-5; clone size: -; V gene: TRBV7-2; CDR3 protein: CASSLVGMERGVETQYF; CDR3 DNA: TGTGCCAGCAGCTTAGTAGGCATGGAGCGGGGGGTTGAGACCCAGTACTTC
CDR3 length: 18; D gene: -; J gene: TRBJ2-5; clone size: few; V gene: TRBV11-1; CDR3 protein: CASSLFVQGSRLSETQYF; CDR3 DNA: TGTGCCAGCAGCTTATTTGTACAGGGAAGTAGGTTGTCGGAGACCCAGTACTTC
CDR3 length: 16; D gene: TRBD2; J gene: TRBJ2-3; clone size: -; V gene: TRBV7-2; CDR3 protein: CASSLVAGGRSDTQYF; CDR3 DNA: TGTGCCAGCAGCTTAGTTGCGGGAGGGCGGTCAGATACGCAGTATTTT
CDR3 length: 14; D gene: TRBD1; J gene: TRBJ2-3; clone size: once; V gene: TRBV19; CDR3 protein: CASSIRGRTDTQYF; CDR3 DNA: TGTGCCAGTAGTATCAGGGGGCGCACAGATACGCAGTATTTT
CDR3 length: 18; D gene: TRBD1; J gene: TRBJ2-1; clone size: -; V gene: TRBV24-1; CDR3 protein: CATSDHLTDRARGNEQFF; CDR3 DNA: TGTGCCACCAGTGATCATTTGACAGACAGGGCTAGGGGCAATGAGCAGTTCTTC
CDR3 length: 14; D gene: TRBD2; J gene: TRBJ2-5; clone size: -; V gene: TRBV12-3/TRBV12-4; CDR3 protein: CASSGREQPKTQYF; CDR3 DNA: TGTGCCAGCAGTGGGCGGGAGCAACCTAAGACCCAGTACTTC
CDR3 length: 14; D gene: -; J gene: TRBJ2-2; clone size: few; V gene: TRBV19; CDR3 protein: CASSIDIRAGELFF; CDR3 DNA: TGTGCCAGTAGTATAGATATCCGCGCCGGTGAGCTGTTTTTT
CDR3 length: 15; D gene: -; J gene: TRBJ1-1; clone size: many; V gene: TRBV15; CDR3 protein: CATSSAFSGEGEAFF; CDR3 DNA: TGTGCCACCAGCAGTGCCTTTTCGGGGGAGGGTGAAGCTTTCTTT